This record looks at one T cell receptor beta chain sequence and its context. This entry comes from a study of cytomegalovirus exposure and HLA in healthy donors. The CDR3 loop spans 13 amino acids. Per germline, CDR1 SSHAT and CDR2 FNYEAQ (reference sequence). Unmatched junction bases numbered 1, after V lost 1 base and J lost 7 bases. PCR was performed using 60 Vbeta and 13 Jbeta primers. Assay used: immunoSEQ multiplex PCR; TCRdb lists only in-frame clones, some missing. This sample yields more than 130,000 clones, of which about 70% are seen a single time; more than 3% belongs to the top ten. The chain links TRBV7-7 to TRBJ2-1, with 7 nucleotides matching TRBD2. The sequenced material came from PBMCs. The receptor's source is a man younger than 35 in good health and CMV-seronegative. The CDR3 DNA is TGTGCCAGCAGCTTAGGGGGAGGGAATGAGCAGTTCTTC. This sequence encodes CASSLGGGNEQFF. Complete variable domain (other parts from reference TRBV7-7 and TRBJ2-1): GAGVSQSPRYKVTKRGQDVTLRCDPISSHATLYWYQQALGQGPEFLTYFNYEAQPDKSGLPSDRFSAERPEGSISTLTIQRTEQRDSAMYRCASSLGGGNEQFFGPGTRLTVL.